This T cell receptor (beta chain) appears in the sequencing data of a study of neurological immune-mediated disorders. The CDR3 contains 14 residues. V gave up 5 bases and J gave up 3 bases, with 14 bases separating them. Germline V gene sequence: CDR1 MNHEY, CDR2 SMNVEV (reference sequence). TCRdb re-called the 5' RACE reads with MiXCR, one entry per CDR3 protein. The sample includes 45,000 to 65,000 distinct CDR3 sequences, about 4% of them seen just once. Study-wide results and caveats: Phylogenetic grouping put 18 of 34 multiple sclerosis patients' repertoires into one related-CDR3 cluster, a possible signature. The authors found no clinical or MRI feature associated with the multiple sclerosis repertoire cluster.

There are many counts of this clonotype. Its antigen is still unknown. Sequenced input: PBMCs. J is TRBJ2-7 and V is TRBV27; perhaps D is TRBD1 or TRBD2 (6 bases each). This clonotype originated in a man aged 45-65 years with multiple sclerosis. The CDR3 loop is CASSPWGANYEQYF. The CDR3, as DNA: TGTGCCAGCAGTCCTTGGGGGGCTAACTACGAGCAGTACTTC.